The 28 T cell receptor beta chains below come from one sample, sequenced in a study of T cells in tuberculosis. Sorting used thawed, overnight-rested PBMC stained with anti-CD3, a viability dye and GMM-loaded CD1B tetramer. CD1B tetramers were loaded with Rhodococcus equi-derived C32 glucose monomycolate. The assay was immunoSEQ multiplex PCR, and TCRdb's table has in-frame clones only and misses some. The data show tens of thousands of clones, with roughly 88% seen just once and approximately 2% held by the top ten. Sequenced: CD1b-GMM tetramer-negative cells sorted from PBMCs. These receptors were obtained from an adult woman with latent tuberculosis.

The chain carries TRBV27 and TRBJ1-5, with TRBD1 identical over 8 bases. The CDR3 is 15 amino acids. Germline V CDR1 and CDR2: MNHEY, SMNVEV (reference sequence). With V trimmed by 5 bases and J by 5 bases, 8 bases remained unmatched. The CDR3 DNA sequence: TGTGCCAGCAGTCCACTGACAGGGGCCGATCAGCCCCAGCATTTT. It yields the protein CASSPLTGADQPQHF.

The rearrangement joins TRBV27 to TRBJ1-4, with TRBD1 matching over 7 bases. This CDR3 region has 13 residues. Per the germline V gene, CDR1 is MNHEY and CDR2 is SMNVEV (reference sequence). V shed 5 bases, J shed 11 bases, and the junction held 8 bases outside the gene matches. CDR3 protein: CASSAATGYKLFF. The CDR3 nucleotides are TGTGCCAGCAGTGCCGCGACAGGGTATAAACTGTTTTTT.

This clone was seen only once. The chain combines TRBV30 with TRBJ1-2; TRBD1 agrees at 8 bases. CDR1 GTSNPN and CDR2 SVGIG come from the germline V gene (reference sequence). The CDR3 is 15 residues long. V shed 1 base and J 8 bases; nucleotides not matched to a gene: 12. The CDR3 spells CAWSGPGQDVLGYTF. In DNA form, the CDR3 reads TGTGCCTGGAGTGGGCCGGGACAGGACGTCTTAGGCTACACCTTC.

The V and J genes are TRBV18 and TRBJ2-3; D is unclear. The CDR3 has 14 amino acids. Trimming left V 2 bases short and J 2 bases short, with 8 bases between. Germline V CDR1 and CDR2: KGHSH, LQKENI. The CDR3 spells CASSPAGPTDTQYF. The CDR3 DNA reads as TGTGCCAGCTCACCAGCAGGTCCCACAGATACGCAGTATTTT.

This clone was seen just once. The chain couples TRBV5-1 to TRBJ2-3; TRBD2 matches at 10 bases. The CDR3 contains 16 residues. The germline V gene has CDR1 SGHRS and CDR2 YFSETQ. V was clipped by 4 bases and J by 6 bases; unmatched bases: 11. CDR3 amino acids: CASSPWLAGDTDTQYF. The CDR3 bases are TGCGCCAGCAGCCCGTGGCTAGCGGGGGATACGGATACGCAGTATTTT.

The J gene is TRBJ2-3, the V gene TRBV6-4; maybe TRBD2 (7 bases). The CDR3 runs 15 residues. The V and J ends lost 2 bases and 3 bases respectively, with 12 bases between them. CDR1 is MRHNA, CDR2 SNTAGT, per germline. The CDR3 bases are TGTGCCAGCAGTGACGAACAGGGAGGGACAGATACGCAGTATTTT. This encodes CASSDEQGGTDTQYF.

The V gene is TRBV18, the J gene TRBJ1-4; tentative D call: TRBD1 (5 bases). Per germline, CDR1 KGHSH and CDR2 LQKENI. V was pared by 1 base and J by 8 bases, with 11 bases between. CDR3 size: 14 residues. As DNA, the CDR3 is TGTGCCAGCTCACCACTACAGGTGGGGGAAAAACTGTTTTTT. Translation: CASSPLQVGEKLFF.

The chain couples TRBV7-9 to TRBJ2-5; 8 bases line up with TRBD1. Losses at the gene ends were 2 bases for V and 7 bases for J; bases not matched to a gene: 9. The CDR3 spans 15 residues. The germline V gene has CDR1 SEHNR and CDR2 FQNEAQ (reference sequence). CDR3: CASSLPDRGKVTQYF. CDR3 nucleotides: TGTGCCAGCAGCTTACCAGACAGGGGCAAGGTGACCCAGTACTTC.

CDR3 nucleotides: TGTGCCAGCAGCCCAGGGACAGGGGGCACCAGCTCCTATAATTCACCCCTCCACTTT. As protein: CASSPGTGGTSSYNSPLHF. This chain connects TRBV5-4 to TRBJ1-6; 12 nucleotides agree with TRBD1. This CDR3 is 19 amino acids long. V trimming: 4 bases; J trimming: 0 bases; junction bases outside the gene matches: 8. The germline V gene has CDR1 SGHNT and CDR2 YYREEE (reference sequence).

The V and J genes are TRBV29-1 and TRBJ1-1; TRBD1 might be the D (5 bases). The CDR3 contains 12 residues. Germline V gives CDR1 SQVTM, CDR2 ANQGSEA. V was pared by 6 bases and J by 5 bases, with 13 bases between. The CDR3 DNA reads TGCAGCGTAAGAAAGGACACTACTGAAGCTTTCTTT. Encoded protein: CSVRKDTTEAFF.

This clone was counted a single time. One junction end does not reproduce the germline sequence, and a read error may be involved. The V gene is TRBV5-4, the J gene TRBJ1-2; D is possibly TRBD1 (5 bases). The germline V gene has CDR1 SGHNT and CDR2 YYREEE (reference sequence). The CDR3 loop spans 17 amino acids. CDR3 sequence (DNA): TGCGCCAGCAGCCAAGCAAACACCTTTCAGGGTTACTATGGCTACACCTTC. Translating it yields CASSQANTFQGYYGYTF. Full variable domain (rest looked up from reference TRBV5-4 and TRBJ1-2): ETGVTQSPTHLIKTRGQQVTLRCSSQSGHNTVSWYQQALGQGPQFIFQYYREEENGRGNFPPRFSGLQFPNYSSELNVNALELDDSALYLCASSQANTFQGYYGYTFGSGTRLTVV.

CDR3 loop: CASSGPGGGTDTQYF. As DNA, the CDR3 is TGTGCCAGCAGTGGCCCTGGGGGGGGCACAGATACGCAGTATTTT. This chain uses TRBV6-1 with TRBJ2-3; 7 bases agree with TRBD2. Germline loops: CDR1 MNHNS, CDR2 SASEGT. The J segment lost 1 base and the V segment lost 4 bases, leaving 5 bases of the junction unmatched. This CDR3 contains 15 residues.

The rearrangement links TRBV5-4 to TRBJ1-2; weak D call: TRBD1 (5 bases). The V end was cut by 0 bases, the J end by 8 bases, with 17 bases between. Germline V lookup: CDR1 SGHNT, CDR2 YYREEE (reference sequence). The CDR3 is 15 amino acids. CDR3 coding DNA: TGTGCCAGCAGCTTGGTTAGGCAGGGCGTCGTCGGCTACACCTTC. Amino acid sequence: CASSLVRQGVVGYTF.

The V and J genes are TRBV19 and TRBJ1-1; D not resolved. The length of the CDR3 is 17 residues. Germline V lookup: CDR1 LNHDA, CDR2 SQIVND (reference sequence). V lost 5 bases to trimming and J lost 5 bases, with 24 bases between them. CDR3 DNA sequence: TGTGCCAGTAGTCTTCCGGGGTATGGTAGGGTTCGGACTGAAGCTTTCTTT. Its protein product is CASSLPGYGRVRTEAFF. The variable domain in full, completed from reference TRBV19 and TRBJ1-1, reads DGGITQSPKYLFRKEGQNVTLSCEQNLNHDAMYWYRQDPGQGLRLIYYSQIVNDFQKGDIAEGYSVSREKKESFPLTVTSAQKNPTAFYLCASSLPGYGRVRTEAFFGQGTRLTVV.

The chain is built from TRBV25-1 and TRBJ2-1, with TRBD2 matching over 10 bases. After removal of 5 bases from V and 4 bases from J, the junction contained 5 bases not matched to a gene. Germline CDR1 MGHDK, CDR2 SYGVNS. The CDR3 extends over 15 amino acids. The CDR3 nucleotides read TGTGCCAGCAGTACTAGCGGGGCTTCTTACAATGAGCAGTTCTTC. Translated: CASSTSGASYNEQFF.

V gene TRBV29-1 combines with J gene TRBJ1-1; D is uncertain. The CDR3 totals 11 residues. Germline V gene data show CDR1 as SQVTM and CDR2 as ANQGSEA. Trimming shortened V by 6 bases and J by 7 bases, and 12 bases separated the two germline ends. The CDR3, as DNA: TGCAGCGTAATAGCACGGGGTGAAGCTTTCTTT. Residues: CSVIARGEAFF.

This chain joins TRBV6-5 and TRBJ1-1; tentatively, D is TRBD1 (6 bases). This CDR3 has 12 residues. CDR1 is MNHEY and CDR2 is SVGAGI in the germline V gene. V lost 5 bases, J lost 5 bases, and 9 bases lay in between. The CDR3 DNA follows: TGTGCCAGCAGTGAAGACAGGACTGAAGCTTTCTTT. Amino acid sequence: CASSEDRTEAFF.

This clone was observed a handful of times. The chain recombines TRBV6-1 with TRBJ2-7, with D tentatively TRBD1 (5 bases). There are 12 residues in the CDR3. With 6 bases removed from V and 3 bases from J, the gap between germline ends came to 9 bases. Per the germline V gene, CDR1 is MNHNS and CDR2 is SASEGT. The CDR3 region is CASRDTHYEQYV. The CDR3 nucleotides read TGTGCCAGCAGGGACACCCACTACGAGCAGTACGTC.

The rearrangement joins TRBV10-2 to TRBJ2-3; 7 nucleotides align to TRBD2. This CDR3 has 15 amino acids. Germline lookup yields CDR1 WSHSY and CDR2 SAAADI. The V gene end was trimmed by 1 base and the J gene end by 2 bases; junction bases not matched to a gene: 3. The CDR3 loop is CASSEWGLNTDTQYF. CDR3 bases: TGCGCCAGCAGTGAGTGGGGACTAAACACAGATACGCAGTATTTT.

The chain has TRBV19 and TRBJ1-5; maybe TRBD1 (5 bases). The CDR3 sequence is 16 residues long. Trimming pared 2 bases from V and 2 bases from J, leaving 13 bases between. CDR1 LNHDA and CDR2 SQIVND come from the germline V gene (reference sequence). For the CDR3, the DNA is TGTGCCAGTAGTATATTAGGGGTTGGGGGCAATCAGCCCCAGCATTTT. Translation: CASSILGVGGNQPQHF. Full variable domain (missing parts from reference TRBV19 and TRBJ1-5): DGGITQSPKYLFRKEGQNVTLSCEQNLNHDAMYWYRQDPGQGLRLIYYSQIVNDFQKGDIAEGYSVSREKKESFPLTVTSAQKNPTAFYLCASSILGVGGNQPQHFGDGTRLSIL.

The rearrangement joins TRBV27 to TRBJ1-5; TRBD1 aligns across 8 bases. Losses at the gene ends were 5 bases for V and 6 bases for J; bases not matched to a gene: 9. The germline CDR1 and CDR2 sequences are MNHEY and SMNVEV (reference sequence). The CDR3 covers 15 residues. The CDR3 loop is CASSPSDRAGQPQHF. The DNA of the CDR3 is TGTGCCAGCAGTCCCTCGGACAGGGCTGGTCAGCCCCAGCATTTT.

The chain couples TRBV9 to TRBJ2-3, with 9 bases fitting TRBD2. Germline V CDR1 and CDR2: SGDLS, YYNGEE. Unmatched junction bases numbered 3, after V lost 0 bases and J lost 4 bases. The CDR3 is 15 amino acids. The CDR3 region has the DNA TGTGCCAGCAGCGTAGTGGGGACTAGCCCAGATACGCAGTATTTT. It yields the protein CASSVVGTSPDTQYF.

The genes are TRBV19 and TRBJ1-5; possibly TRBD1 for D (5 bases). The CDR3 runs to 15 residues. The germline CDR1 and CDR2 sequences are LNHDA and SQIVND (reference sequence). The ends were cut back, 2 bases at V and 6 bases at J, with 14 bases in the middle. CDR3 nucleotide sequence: TGTGCCAGTAGTATAAGGCCACACGGGGGTCAGCCCCAGCATTTT. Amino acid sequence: CASSIRPHGGQPQHF.

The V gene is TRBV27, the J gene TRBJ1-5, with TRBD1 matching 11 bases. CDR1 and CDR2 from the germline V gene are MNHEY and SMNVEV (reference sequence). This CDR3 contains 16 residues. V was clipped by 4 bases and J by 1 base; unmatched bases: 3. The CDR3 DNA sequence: TGTGCCAGCAGTTCCCGGGACAGGGGGAGCAATCAGCCCCAGCATTTT. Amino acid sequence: CASSSRDRGSNQPQHF.

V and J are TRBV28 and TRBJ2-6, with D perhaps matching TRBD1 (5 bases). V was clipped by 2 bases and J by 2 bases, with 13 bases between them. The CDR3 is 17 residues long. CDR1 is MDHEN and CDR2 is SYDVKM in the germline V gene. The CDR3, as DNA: TGTGCCAGCAGTTTAAAGGCCAGGGTTGCTGGGGCCAACGTCCTGACTTTC. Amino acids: CASSLKARVAGANVLTF. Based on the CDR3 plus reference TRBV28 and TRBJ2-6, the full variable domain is DVKVTQSSRYLVKRTGEKVFLECVQDMDHENMFWYRQDPGLGLRLIYFSYDVKMKEKGDIPEGYSVSREKKERFSLILESASTNQTSMYLCASSLKARVAGANVLTFGAGSRLTVL.

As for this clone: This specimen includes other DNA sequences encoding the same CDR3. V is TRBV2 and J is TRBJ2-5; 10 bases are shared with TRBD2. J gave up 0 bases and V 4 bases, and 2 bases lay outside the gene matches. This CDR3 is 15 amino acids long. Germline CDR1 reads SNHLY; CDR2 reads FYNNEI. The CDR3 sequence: CASSGLAGYQETQYF. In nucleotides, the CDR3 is TGTGCCAGCAGTGGACTAGCGGGTTACCAAGAGACCCAGTACTTC.

The CDR3 loop reads CASSENRYEQYF. The DNA for the CDR3 is TGTGCCAGCAGCGAGAACCGCTACGAGCAGTACTTC. The chain has TRBV7-2 and TRBJ2-7; D is uncertain. In germline, CDR1 is SGHTA, CDR2 FQGNSA. The CDR3 covers 12 residues. V was clipped by 5 bases and J by 3 bases, with 8 bases between them.

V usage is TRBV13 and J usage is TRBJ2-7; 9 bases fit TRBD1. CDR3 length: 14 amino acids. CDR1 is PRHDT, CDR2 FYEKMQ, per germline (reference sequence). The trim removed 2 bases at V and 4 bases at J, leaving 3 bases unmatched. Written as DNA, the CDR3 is TGTGCCAGCAGCTTAAACGGACAGGGGTACGAGCAGTACTTC. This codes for CASSLNGQGYEQYF.